The subject of this entry is one T cell receptor beta chain. No antigen is known for it. The CDR3 spans 15 residues. Germline loops: CDR1 SQVTM, CDR2 ANQGSEA. V shed 2 bases, J shed 7 bases, and the junction held 8 bases outside the gene matches. TCRdb fed the RACE reads into MiXCR, producing one record per CDR3 protein. The sample has under 130,000 distinct CDR3 sequences, approximately 36% seen once. This sample was included in a study of human T cells and chemical hapten exposure. On the study more broadly: Throughout the approximately 24-week study, diphenylcyclopropenone was applied weekly to the patients' scalps. Patches that contained 0.01% DPC were applied to the upper back and read at 6 days. Study-level results: Clustering by CDR3 similarity yielded significantly more large clusters from expanded TCRs than controls. Patch test score was positively correlated with the counts of TCRs that had expanded at PT1.

Indicated time point: patch test 3, about 24 weeks after DPC sensitization. Treatment given: therapeutic diphenylcyclopropenone sensitization with weekly scalp DPC. This receptor was identified in a man aged 35 to 55 with alopecia areata. Some clones in this sample may be carry-over from other donors' samples. The chain is built from TRBV29-1 and TRBJ1-2; 12 nucleotides agree with TRBD1. Specimen: whole blood, collected in connection with sensitization to the hapten diphenylcyclopropenone (DPC). CDR3 DNA: TGCAGCGTTGAATCGCGGGGGACAGGGGGCGGTGGCTACACCTTC. Amino acids: CSVESRGTGGGGYTF.